These 16 T cell receptor beta chains were sequenced from one sample in a study of CD8 T cells in ankylosing spondylitis. TCRdb used MiXCR to reprocess the 5' RACE reads, holding one entry per CDR3 protein. Here the sample spans around 490,000 distinct CDR3 sequences, under 5.5% being singletons. Regarding the study as a whole: Seemingly characteristic of ankylosing spondylitis blood was a TCR beta motif consisting of fewer than 10 highly homologous variants.

No antigens are known for them. What was sequenced was blood, either unsorted or a sorted T cell fraction (not recorded which). The receptors were gathered from a male donor with ankylosing spondylitis.

This clonotype was detected a few times. The V gene is TRBV28, the J gene TRBJ2-3; D may match TRBD1 or TRBD2 (6 bases each). The CDR3 is 17 residues long. The germline V gene encodes CDR1 MDHEN and CDR2 SYDVKM. Trimming pared 4 bases from V and 0 bases from J, leaving 17 bases between. This chain's CDR3 is CASSSPGDSTSTDTQYF. The CDR3 DNA reads as TGTGCCAGCAGTTCACCAGGGGACTCTACTAGCACAGATACGCAGTATTTT. Full variable domain (remainder filled in from reference TRBV28 and TRBJ2-3): DVKVTQSSRYLVKRTGEKVFLECVQDMDHENMFWYRQDPGLGLRLIYFSYDVKMKEKGDIPEGYSVSREKKERFSLILESASTNQTSMYLCASSSPGDSTSTDTQYFGPGTRLTVL.

This clonotype was counted many times. The chain carries TRBV20-1 and TRBJ2-3, with TRBD2 as a possible D gene (5 bases). The germline V gene encodes CDR1 DFQATT and CDR2 SNEGSKA (reference sequence). The V end was cut by 6 bases, the J end by 3 bases, with 13 bases between. The CDR3 has 13 amino acids. CDR3 region: CSATFWETDTQYF. In DNA form, the CDR3 reads TGCAGTGCGACATTTTGGGAGACAGATACGCAGTATTTT.

Ten or more counts support this clonotype. This chain uses TRBV24-1 with TRBJ2-3; 7 bases align to TRBD1. After removal of 3 bases from V and 5 bases from J, the junction contained 10 bases not matched to a gene. The CDR3 runs to 16 residues. CDR1 and CDR2 (germline): KGHDR, SFDVKD. The CDR3 coding sequence is TGTGCCACCAGTGATCTCCGACAGGGTTTGGGAGATACGCAGTATTTT. Translating gives CATSDLRQGLGDTQYF.

Concerning this clonotype: Possible read error: a much larger clone is one base away. The V and J genes are TRBV20-1 and TRBJ1-6; D gene ambiguous. This CDR3 comprises 13 residues. Trimming stripped 3 bases from V and 12 bases from J, with 15 bases between. Germline V gene sequence: CDR1 DFQATT, CDR2 SNEGSKA (reference sequence). CDR3 amino acids: CSARPVALLPLHF. CDR3 in DNA: TGCAGTGCTAGGCCGGTCGCTTTATTACCCCTCCACTTT.

In this sample, this clonotype turned up many times. The genes are TRBV20-1 and TRBJ1-1; D is possibly TRBD1 (5 bases). From germline, CDR1 is DFQATT and CDR2 SNEGSKA (reference sequence). V lost 7 bases to trimming and J lost 4 bases, with 10 bases between them. This CDR3 is built from 11 residues. The CDR3 nucleotides read TGCAGTGAGGTTGGGGGCACTGAAGCTTTCTTT. This translates into CSEVGGTEAFF.

This clonotype was detected many times. The rearrangement links TRBV4-1 to TRBJ2-5, with D perhaps matching TRBD1 (6 bases). Germline loops: CDR1 MGHRA, CDR2 YSYEKL. CDR3 length: 14 amino acids. Trimming pared 0 bases from V and 4 bases from J, leaving 9 bases between. CDR3 sequence reads: CASSQDWGRETQYF. In DNA form, the CDR3 reads TGCGCCAGCAGCCAAGATTGGGGGCGAGAGACCCAGTACTTC.

In this sample, this clonotype turned up many times. This chain links TRBV24-1 with TRBJ2-3; 7 nucleotides align to TRBD1. J was trimmed by 5 bases and V by 3 bases; bases with no gene match: 10. The germline V gene has CDR1 KGHDR and CDR2 SFDVKD. The CDR3 contains 16 residues. The CDR3 region is CATSDTGQSIEDTQYF. The DNA of the CDR3 is TGTGCCACCAGTGATACGGGACAGTCTATTGAAGATACGCAGTATTTT.

The DNA for the CDR3 is TGTGCCAGCTCACCAGACAGGGGGCAGAGCGAGCAGTACTTC. Translated: CASSPDRGQSEQYF. The V and J genes are TRBV18 and TRBJ2-7; 10 positions agree with TRBD1. From germline, CDR1 is KGHSH and CDR2 LQKENI. Unmatched junction bases numbered 4, after V lost 2 bases and J lost 6 bases. The CDR3 sequence is 14 residues long.

The chain recombines TRBV5-1 with TRBJ2-5, with a tentative D call TRBD2 (6 bases). The CDR3 consists of 13 residues. Looked up from germline, CDR1 is SGHRS and CDR2 is YFSETQ. V lost 2 bases and J 5 bases, leaving 10 bases between the germline ends. DNA of the CDR3: TGCGCCAGCAGCTTCGGGGACTGGGAGACCCAGTACTTC. Amino acids: CASSFGDWETQYF.

About this clonotype: An end of the junction does not agree with germline; a read error may underlie this. The chain carries TRBV29-1 and TRBJ2-6; D is possibly TRBD1 (5 bases). Germline loops: CDR1 SQVTM, CDR2 ANQGSEA. The CDR3 runs 17 residues. CDR3 bases: TGCAGCGTTAGCATTAAGATTCCGTACTCTGGGGCCAACGTGCTGACTTTC. This encodes CSVSIKIPYSGANVLTF.

This clonotype came up many times. V and J are TRBV5-5 and TRBJ1-1; D is uncertain. Deletions cut 3 bases from V and 0 bases from J, with 6 bases between. CDR1 SGHKS and CDR2 YYEKEE come from the germline V gene (reference sequence). The CDR3 consists of 13 residues. The CDR3 here is CASSSDMNTEAFF. CDR3 DNA: TGTGCCAGCAGCTCTGACATGAACACTGAAGCTTTCTTT.

This clonotype was detected ten times or more. The chain carries TRBV20-1 and TRBJ2-7, with 7 nucleotides matching TRBD1. From germline, CDR1 is DFQATT and CDR2 SNEGSKA (reference sequence). The CDR3 covers 15 residues. The ends lost 5 bases at V and 2 bases at J; junction bases unmatched: 12. CDR3 in DNA: TGCAGTGCTCCTAAAACCGGGACAGTGACCTACGAGCAGTACTTC. Translating gives CSAPKTGTVTYEQYF.

This clonotype showed up many times. The chain is built from TRBV9 and TRBJ2-5; TRBD2 agrees at 9 bases. With V trimmed by 3 bases and J by 1 base, 7 bases remained unmatched. Germline CDR1 reads SGDLS; CDR2 reads YYNGEE. This CDR3 comprises 16 residues. In DNA form, the CDR3 reads TGTGCCAGCAGCGCCTTTAGCGGGGGTTTCCAAGAGACCCAGTACTTC. Protein sequence: CASSAFSGGFQETQYF.

In its sample, this clonotype was seen many times. The chain has TRBV20-1 and TRBJ2-5, with no clear D. Between the trimmed V and J ends, which lost 4 bases and 0 bases, there was a span of 6 bases. This CDR3 has 12 residues. CDR1 is DFQATT and CDR2 is SNEGSKA in the germline V gene (reference sequence). DNA of the CDR3: TGCAGTGCTACAGAAAACCAAGAGACCCAGTACTTC. Its translation is CSATENQETQYF.

To note about this clonotype: A much larger clone lies a single base off, so this may be a read error. This chain uses TRBV29-1 with TRBJ2-3; 9 bases align to TRBD2. The CDR3 has 13 amino acids. Germline lookup yields CDR1 SQVTM and CDR2 ANQGSEA. The chain's CDR3 is CSALTSGTATQYF. DNA for the CDR3: TGCAGCGCACTGACTAGCGGCACAGCTACGCAGTATTTT.

This clonotype was recorded many times. This sequence joins TRBV5-1 and TRBJ1-6; D may be TRBD1 (6 bases). Between the trimmed V and J ends, which lost 2 bases and 10 bases, there was a span of 22 bases. The germline V gene encodes CDR1 SGHRS and CDR2 YFSETQ. The CDR3 is made up of 17 amino acids. CDR3 sequence reads: CASSLLSPDSFGSPLHF. The DNA for the CDR3 is TGCGCCAGCAGCTTACTCTCTCCGGACAGTTTCGGATCACCCCTCCACTTT.